Sequencing of this T cell receptor (beta chain) was carried out in a study of OX40 agonist ivuxolimab in advanced cancers. Study-wide background: Those treated in dose escalation had hepatocellular carcinoma, melanoma, renal cell cancer or head and neck cancer. Allowance was made for prior anti-PD-1, anti-PD-L1 or anti-CTLA-4 therapy, and 35% to 40% had some.

This clone has more than one count but fewer than ten. Different DNA sequences within this sample yield the same CDR3. The CDR3 is made up of 14 amino acids. V shed 0 bases and J shed 3 bases, with 9 bases lying between them. The germline V gene has CDR1 SGHNT and CDR2 YYREEE (reference sequence). Patients with a history of autoimmune disease or on systemic immunosuppression were excluded. Generated by immunoSEQ multiplex PCR, the TCRdb table keeps only in-frame clones and is missing some. The data show fewer than 70,000 clones, approximately 91% seen once. Here the sequenced sample was CD4+ or CD8+ T cells sorted from blood, taken in a trial of the OX40 agonist ivuxolimab. V and J are TRBV5-4 and TRBJ2-5; D gene ambiguous. The TCR comes from an adult with an advanced solid tumor such as melanoma, head and neck, liver or kidney cancer. The CDR3 sequence is CASSLGTAEETQYF. In nucleotides, the CDR3 is TGTGCCAGCAGCTTGGGGACGGCGGAAGAGACCCAGTACTTC.